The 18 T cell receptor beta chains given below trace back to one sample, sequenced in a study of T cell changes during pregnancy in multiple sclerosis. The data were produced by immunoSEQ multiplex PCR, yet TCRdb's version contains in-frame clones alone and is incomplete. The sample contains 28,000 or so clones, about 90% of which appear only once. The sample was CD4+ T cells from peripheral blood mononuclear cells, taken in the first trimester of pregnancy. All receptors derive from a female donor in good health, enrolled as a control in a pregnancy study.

CDR3 DNA sequence: TGCGCCAGCAGCCAAGATTACAGGGGCGGCAATCAGCCCCAGCATTTT. Amino acid sequence: CASSQDYRGGNQPQHF. This rearrangement joins TRBV4-3 to TRBJ1-5; 7 bases agree with TRBD1. The CDR3 contains 16 residues. CDR1 is LGHNA and CDR2 is YSLEER in the germline V gene. Trimming cost V 0 bases and J 2 bases; bases outside gene matches: 4.

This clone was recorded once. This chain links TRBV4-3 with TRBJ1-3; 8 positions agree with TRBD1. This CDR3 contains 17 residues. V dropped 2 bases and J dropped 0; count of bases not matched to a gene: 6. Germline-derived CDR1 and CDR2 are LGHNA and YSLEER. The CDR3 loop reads CASSQTSQGASGNTIYF. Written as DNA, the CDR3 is TGCGCCAGCAGCCAAACAAGTCAGGGGGCCTCTGGAAACACCATATATTTT.

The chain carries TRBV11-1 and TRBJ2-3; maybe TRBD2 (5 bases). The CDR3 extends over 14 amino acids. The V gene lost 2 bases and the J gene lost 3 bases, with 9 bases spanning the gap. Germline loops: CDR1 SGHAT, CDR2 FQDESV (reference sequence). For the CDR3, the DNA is TGTGCCAGCAGCTTATCGGGATGGACAGATACGCAGTATTTT. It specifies CASSLSGWTDTQYF.

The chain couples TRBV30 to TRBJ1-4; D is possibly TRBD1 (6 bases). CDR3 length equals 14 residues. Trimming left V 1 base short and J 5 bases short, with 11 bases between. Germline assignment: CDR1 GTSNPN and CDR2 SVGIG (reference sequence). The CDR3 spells CAWSDGTLNEKLFF. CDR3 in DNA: TGTGCCTGGAGTGACGGGACACTGAATGAAAAACTGTTTTTT.

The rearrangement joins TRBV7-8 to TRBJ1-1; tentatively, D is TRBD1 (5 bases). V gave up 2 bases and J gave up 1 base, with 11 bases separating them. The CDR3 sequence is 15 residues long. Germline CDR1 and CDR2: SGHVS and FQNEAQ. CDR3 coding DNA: TGTGCCAGCAGCTTAACATCAGGGAAGAACACTGAAGCTTTCTTT. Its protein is CASSLTSGKNTEAFF.

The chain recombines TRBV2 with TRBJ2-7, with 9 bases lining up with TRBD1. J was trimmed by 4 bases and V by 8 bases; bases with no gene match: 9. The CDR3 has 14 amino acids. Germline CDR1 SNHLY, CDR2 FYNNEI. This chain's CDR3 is CASVTGTGTYEQYF. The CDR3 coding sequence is TGTGCCAGCGTAACCGGGACAGGGACTTACGAGCAGTACTTC.

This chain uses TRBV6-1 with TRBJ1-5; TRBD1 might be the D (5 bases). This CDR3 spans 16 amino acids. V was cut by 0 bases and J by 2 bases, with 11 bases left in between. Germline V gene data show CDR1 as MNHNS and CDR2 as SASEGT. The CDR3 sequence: CASSEAGGWGNQPQHF. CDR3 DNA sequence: TGTGCCAGCAGTGAAGCCGGGGGTTGGGGCAATCAGCCCCAGCATTTT.

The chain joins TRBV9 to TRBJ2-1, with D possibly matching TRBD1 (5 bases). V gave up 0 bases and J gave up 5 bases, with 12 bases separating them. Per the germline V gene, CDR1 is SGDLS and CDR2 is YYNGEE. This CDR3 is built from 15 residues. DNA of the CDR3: TGTGCCAGCAGCGTAGAGGGCAGGGCAAACAATGAGCAGTTCTTC. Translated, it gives CASSVEGRANNEQFF.

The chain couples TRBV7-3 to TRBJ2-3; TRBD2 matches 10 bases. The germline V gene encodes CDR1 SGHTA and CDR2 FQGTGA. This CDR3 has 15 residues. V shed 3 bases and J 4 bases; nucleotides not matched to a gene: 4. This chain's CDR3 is CASSFLAGVSDTQYF. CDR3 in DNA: TGTGCCAGCAGCTTCCTAGCGGGGGTGTCAGATACGCAGTATTTT.

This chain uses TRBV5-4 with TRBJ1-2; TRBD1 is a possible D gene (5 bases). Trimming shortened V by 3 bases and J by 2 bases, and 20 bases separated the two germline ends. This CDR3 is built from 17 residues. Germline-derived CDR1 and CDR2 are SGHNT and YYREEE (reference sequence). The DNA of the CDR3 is TGTGCCAGCAGCTCTAACGGAGGATTCGGGGGGAACTATGGCTACACCTTC. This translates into CASSSNGGFGGNYGYTF. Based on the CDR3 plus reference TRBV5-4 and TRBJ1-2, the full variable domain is ETGVTQSPTHLIKTRGQQVTLRCSSQSGHNTVSWYQQALGQGPQFIFQYYREEENGRGNFPPRFSGLQFPNYSSELNVNALELDDSALYLCASSSNGGFGGNYGYTFGSGTRLTVV.

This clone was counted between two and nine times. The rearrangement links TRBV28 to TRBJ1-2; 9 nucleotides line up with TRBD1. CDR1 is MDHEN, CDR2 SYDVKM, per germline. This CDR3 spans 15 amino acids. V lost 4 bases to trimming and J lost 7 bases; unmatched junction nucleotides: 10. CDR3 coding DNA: TGTGCCAGCAGTTCCTTAACAGGGGGCTTAGGTGGCTACACCTTC. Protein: CASSSLTGGLGGYTF.

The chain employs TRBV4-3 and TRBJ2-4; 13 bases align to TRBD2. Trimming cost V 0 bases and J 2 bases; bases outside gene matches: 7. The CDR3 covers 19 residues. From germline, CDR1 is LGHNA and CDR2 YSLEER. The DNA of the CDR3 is TGCGCCAGCAGCCAAGAAAAACTAGCGGGGGGGCGGACCAAAAACATTCAGTACTTC. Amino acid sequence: CASSQEKLAGGRTKNIQYF.

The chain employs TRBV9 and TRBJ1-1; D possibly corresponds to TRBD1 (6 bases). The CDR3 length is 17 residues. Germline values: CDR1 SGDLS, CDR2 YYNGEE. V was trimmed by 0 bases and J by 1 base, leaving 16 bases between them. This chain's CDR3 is CASSVGGGGGRNTEAFF. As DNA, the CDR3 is TGTGCCAGCAGCGTAGGTGGAGGCGGGGGCAGGAACACTGAAGCTTTCTTT. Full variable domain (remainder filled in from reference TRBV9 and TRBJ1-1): DSGVTQTPKHLITATGQRVTLRCSPRSGDLSVYWYQQSLDQGLQFLIQYYNGEERAKGNILERFSAQQFPDLHSELNLSSLELGDSALYFCASSVGGGGGRNTEAFFGQGTRLTVV.

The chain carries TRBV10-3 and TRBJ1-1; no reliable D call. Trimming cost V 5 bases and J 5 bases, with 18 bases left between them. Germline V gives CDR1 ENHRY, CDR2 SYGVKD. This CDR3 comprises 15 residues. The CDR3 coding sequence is TGTGCCATCAGTCGATCTGGACTAGAAGGGACTGAAGCTTTCTTT. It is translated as CAISRSGLEGTEAFF.

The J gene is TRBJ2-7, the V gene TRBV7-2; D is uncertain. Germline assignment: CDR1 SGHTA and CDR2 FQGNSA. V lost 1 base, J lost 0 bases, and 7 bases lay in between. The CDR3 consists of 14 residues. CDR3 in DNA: TGTGCCAGCAGCTTAGTCTCGAGCTCCTACGAGCAGTACTTC. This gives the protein CASSLVSSSYEQYF.

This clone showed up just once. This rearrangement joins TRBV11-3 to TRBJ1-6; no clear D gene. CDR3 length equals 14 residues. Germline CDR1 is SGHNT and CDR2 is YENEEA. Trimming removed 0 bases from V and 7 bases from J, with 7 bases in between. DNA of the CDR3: TGTGCCAGCAGCTTAGAGAGGTACAATTCACCCCTCCACTTT. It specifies CASSLERYNSPLHF.

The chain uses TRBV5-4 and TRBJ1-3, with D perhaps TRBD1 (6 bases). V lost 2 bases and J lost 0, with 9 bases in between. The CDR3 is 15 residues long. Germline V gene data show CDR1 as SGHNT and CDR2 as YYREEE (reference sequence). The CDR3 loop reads CASSLDRSSGNTIYF. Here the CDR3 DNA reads TGTGCCAGCAGCTTAGACAGGAGCTCTGGAAACACCATATATTTT.

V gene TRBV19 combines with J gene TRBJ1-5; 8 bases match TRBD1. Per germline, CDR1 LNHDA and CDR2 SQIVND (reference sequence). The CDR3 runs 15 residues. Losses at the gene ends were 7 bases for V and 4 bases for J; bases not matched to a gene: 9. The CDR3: CASTTRTGRNQPQHF. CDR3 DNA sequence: TGTGCCAGTACCACCCGGACAGGGAGGAATCAGCCCCAGCATTTT. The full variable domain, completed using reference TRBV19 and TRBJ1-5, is DGGITQSPKYLFRKEGQNVTLSCEQNLNHDAMYWYRQDPGQGLRLIYYSQIVNDFQKGDIAEGYSVSREKKESFPLTVTSAQKNPTAFYLCASTTRTGRNQPQHFGDGTRLSIL.